The 3 T cell receptor beta chains reported below all come from one sample, sequenced in a study of blood T cell repertoires in COVID-19. Sequencing used immunoSEQ multiplex PCR; TCRdb keeps in-frame clones, though not all of them. Found here are about 180,000 clones, approximately 80% of them singletons; the top ten hold roughly 7%. Material: peripheral blood. These receptors came from a human donor in a cohort sampled during active COVID-19.

V and J are TRBV5-1 and TRBJ1-2; 9 bases line up with TRBD1. CDR1 and CDR2 (germline): SGHRS, YFSETQ. This CDR3 region has 15 residues. Trimming cost V 4 bases and J 2 bases; bases outside gene matches: 6. The CDR3 DNA is TGCGCCAGCAGCGAAGCGACAGGGGGAAACTATGGCTACACCTTC. It specifies CASSEATGGNYGYTF.

The chain joins TRBV11-1 to TRBJ2-1; the match to TRBD2 covers 7 bases. The V segment lost 1 base and the J segment 8 bases; nucleotides outside the gene matches: 8. CDR1 is SGHAT, CDR2 FQDESV, per germline (reference sequence). The CDR3 has 15 residues. CDR3 bases: TGTGCCAGCAGCTTAGGAGCCCCGGGAGGAGATGAGCAGTTCTTC. As protein: CASSLGAPGGDEQFF. The whole variable domain, remainder taken from reference TRBV11-1 and TRBJ2-1, is EAEVAQSPRYKITEKSQAVAFWCDPISGHATLYWYRQILGQGPELLVQFQDESVVDDSQLPKDRFSAERLKGVDSTLKIQPAELGDSAMYLCASSLGAPGGDEQFFGPGTRLTVL.

This sequence joins TRBV18 and TRBJ1-1, with D tentatively TRBD1 (5 bases). Trimming shortened V by 6 bases and J by 2 bases, and 13 bases separated the two germline ends. The CDR3 has 14 residues. Germline lookup yields CDR1 KGHSH and CDR2 LQKENI. CDR3 DNA: TGTGCCAGCTCCCTACAGGAATCTAACACTGAAGCTTTCTTT. Translation: CASSLQESNTEAFF. The complete variable domain, with remaining parts taken from reference TRBV18 and TRBJ1-1, reads NAGVMQNPRHLVRRRGQEARLRCSPMKGHSHVYWYRQLPEEGLKFMVYLQKENIIDESGMPKERFSAEFPKEGPSILRIQQVVRGDSAAYFCASSLQESNTEAFFGQGTRLTVV.